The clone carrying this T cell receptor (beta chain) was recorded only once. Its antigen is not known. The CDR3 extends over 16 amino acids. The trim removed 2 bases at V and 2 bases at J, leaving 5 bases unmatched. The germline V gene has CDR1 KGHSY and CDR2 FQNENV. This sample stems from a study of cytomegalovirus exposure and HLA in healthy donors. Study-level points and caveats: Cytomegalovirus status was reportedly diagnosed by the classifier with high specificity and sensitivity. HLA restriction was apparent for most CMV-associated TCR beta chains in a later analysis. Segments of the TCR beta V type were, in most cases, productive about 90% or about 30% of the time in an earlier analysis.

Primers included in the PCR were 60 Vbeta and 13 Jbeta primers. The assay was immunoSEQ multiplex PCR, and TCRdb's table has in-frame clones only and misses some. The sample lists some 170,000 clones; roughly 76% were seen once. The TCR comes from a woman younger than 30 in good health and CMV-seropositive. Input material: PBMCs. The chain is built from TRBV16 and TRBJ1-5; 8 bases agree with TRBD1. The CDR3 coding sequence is TGTGCCAGCAGCCAAACAGGGGGATGGGGCAATCAGCCCCAGCATTTT. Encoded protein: CASSQTGGWGNQPQHF.